The T cell receptor beta chain described here comes from a study of T cells after yellow fever vaccination. This CDR3 contains 15 residues. The V and J ends lost 6 bases and 0 bases, in that order; junction bases with no gene match: 4. The V gene's germline CDR1 is MNHEY and CDR2 SVGAGI. Findings and limits, study-wide: The study found a weaker secondary response that peaked faster, day 5 versus 15. CD4 and CD8 compartments shared a small share of clonotypes.

One entry per CDR3 protein, called by TCRdb with MiXCR from the 5' RACE reads. The sample carries about 30,000 distinct CDR3 sequences, 4.4% recorded once. This clonotype showed up many times. Its matching antigen is unknown. The clonotype originates from a man younger than 45 who received the YFV17D yellow fever vaccine. Source: CD8+ T cells sorted from PBMCs, taken 5 days after the yellow fever booster vaccination. The V and J genes are TRBV6-5 and TRBJ2-1, with 8 bases aligning to TRBD2. The CDR3 nucleotides are TGTGCCAGCAGATCCGGGACTAGCTCCTACAATGAGCAGTTCTTC. As protein: CASRSGTSSYNEQFF.